One T cell receptor (beta chain) is described in this entry. TCRdb keeps only in-frame clones here, not all; method: immunoSEQ multiplex PCR. The table has more than 85,000 clones, around 81% seen once; the top ten hold approximately 4%. This record comes from a study of blood T cell repertoires in COVID-19. Study at large: Acute-phase and convalescent COVID-19 samples originated in the United States, Italy and Spain.

The CDR3 loop spans 13 amino acids. The V gene's germline CDR1 is SQVTM and CDR2 ANQGSEA. Trimming at V came to 7 bases and at J to 4 bases, leaving 6 bases not matched to a gene. The TCR comes from a man in his sixties with acute or convalescent COVID-19. Specimen: peripheral blood. The chain employs TRBV29-1 and TRBJ2-5, with 10 bases lining up with TRBD1. This chain's CDR3 is CSDLGDRGETQYF. The CDR3 DNA reads TGCAGCGACCTCGGGGACAGGGGAGAGACCCAGTACTTC.